The present TCR beta chain was sequenced within a study of shared clonotypes between healthy human individuals. Study background: Donors had three CD4 naive, three CD4 memory, two CD8 naive and one CD8 memory plate apiece. Findings of the study overall: Clonotypes shared by all four donors outscored non-shared clonotypes in generation probability. It was observed that around 5% of naive CD4 clonotypes were shared across a handful of donors.

This clone came up once. The antigen is undetermined. Once extracted for a subset, genomic DNA was divided evenly among several immunoSEQ plates. Data came from immunoSEQ multiplex PCR; TCRdb stores just in-frame clones and leaves some out. The data contain about 2 million clones, less than 95% of them singletons. Terminally differentiated effector memory CD45RA+ cells were left out of the naive CD8 fraction, which was CD45RO-negative and positively selected for CCR7. Germline CDR1 and CDR2: MNHEY and SVGAGI. CDR3 length: 16 amino acids. The V gene lost 1 base and the J gene lost 0 bases, with 9 bases spanning the gap.

Sequencing was performed on naive CD8+ T cells sorted from blood. The TCR comes from a man between 18 and 35 years old in good health. The chain is built from TRBV6-5 and TRBJ2-2; no firm D call. The CDR3 is CASSYLYTTNTGELFF. The CDR3 DNA reads as TGTGCCAGCAGTTACTTATACACTACGAACACCGGGGAGCTGTTTTTT.